The 30 T cell receptor beta chains below all came from one sample that was sequenced in a study of HIV-infected patients and healthy controls. Reverse transcription used 450 to 500 ng RNA and constant-region primers for alpha and beta. Alpha and beta chain libraries were made separately by chain-specific third strand synthesis with multiplexing indices. One entry per CDR3 protein, called by TCRdb with MiXCR from the 5' RACE reads. The sample yields roughly 9,700 distinct CDR3 sequences, roughly 8% seen once. The repertoire came from unfractionated whole blood and reflected all unsorted peripheral T cells. Sequencing used blood. The receptors derive from an adult in good health.

This clonotype is classed as medium-sized (0.01 to 0.1%). The chain employs TRBV29-1 and TRBJ1-1; D gene unclear. V lost 5 bases and J lost 6, with 10 bases in between. Germline loops: CDR1 SQVTM, CDR2 ANQGSEA. This CDR3 comprises 11 residues. The CDR3 coding sequence is TGCAGCGTTACGGTATTAGCTGAAGCTTTCTTT. It is translated as CSVTVLAEAFF.

This clonotype was seen many times. This chain links TRBV10-3 with TRBJ1-5, with unresolved D. The CDR3 consists of 13 residues. Between the trimmed V and J ends, which lost 3 bases and 1 base, there was a span of 4 bases. The V gene's germline CDR1 is ENHRY and CDR2 SYGVKD. The CDR3 region has the DNA TGTGCCATCAGTGATCGAAGCAATCAGCCCCAGCATTTT. Encoded protein: CAISDRSNQPQHF.

This clonotype is labeled medium-sized. This sequence joins TRBV29-1 and TRBJ1-1, with D possibly matching TRBD1 (5 bases). Germline assignment: CDR1 SQVTM and CDR2 ANQGSEA. V dropped 3 bases and J dropped 10 bases, with 9 bases sitting between them. This CDR3 is built from 10 residues. CDR3 amino acids: CSVEGVVAFF. In DNA form, the CDR3 reads TGCAGCGTTGAGGGGGTTGTAGCTTTCTTT.

This clonotype was found many times. V gene TRBV7-8 combines with J gene TRBJ1-6, with D perhaps TRBD1 (6 bases). Deletions cut 0 bases from V and 9 bases from J, with 15 bases between. From germline, CDR1 is SGHVS and CDR2 FQNEAQ. The CDR3 has 16 amino acids. This chain's CDR3 is CASSLAKGRGSSPLHF. The CDR3 DNA reads TGTGCCAGCAGCTTAGCAAAGGGCAGGGGTAGTTCACCCCTCCACTTT.

This clonotype was recorded a few times. The chain uses TRBV29-1 and TRBJ1-1; D gene uncertain. Germline CDR1 reads SQVTM; CDR2 reads ANQGSEA. CDR3 length equals 11 residues. Trimming stripped 4 bases from V and 1 base from J, with 4 bases between. CDR3 DNA: TGCAGCGTTGGTGCGAACACTGAAGCTTTCTTT. Translating gives CSVGANTEAFF.

This clonotype is labeled medium-sized. The chain joins TRBV27 to TRBJ1-1; D is undetermined. Germline loops: CDR1 MNHEY, CDR2 SMNVEV (reference sequence). CDR3 length: 15 amino acids. Trimming took 6 bases from V and 7 from J, leaving 21 bases between them. The CDR3 region is CASRSPFGRPVEAFF. CDR3 DNA: TGTGCCAGCAGATCCCCATTCGGCCGGCCGGTTGAAGCTTTCTTT.

This clonotype is deemed medium-sized. This chain uses TRBV7-9 with TRBJ1-2; a weak D match, TRBD1 (5 bases). V dropped 5 bases and J dropped 4 bases, with 17 bases sitting between them. The germline gives CDR1 SEHNR, CDR2 FQNEAQ (reference sequence). This CDR3 is 15 amino acids long. The CDR3 reads CASSPSKGRAYGYTF. The DNA for the CDR3 is TGTGCCAGCAGCCCTAGTAAGGGGCGCGCCTATGGCTACACCTTC.

By proportion, this clonotype is medium-sized. The chain couples TRBV3-1 to TRBJ1-6, with D uncertain. This CDR3 comprises 12 residues. Germline V gives CDR1 LGHDT, CDR2 YNNKEL (reference sequence). The V gene lost 3 bases and the J gene lost 14 bases, with 11 bases spanning the gap. The CDR3 here is CASSHFGRALHF. CDR3 coding DNA: TGTGCCAGCAGCCACTTTGGTAGGGCCCTCCACTTT.

This clonotype has only a few counts. The rearrangement uses TRBV13 and TRBJ1-2, with 10 nucleotides matching TRBD1. V gave up 2 bases and J gave up 6 bases; unmatched junction bases: 3. Per the germline V gene, CDR1 is PRHDT and CDR2 is FYEKMQ (reference sequence). CDR3 length: 14 residues. CDR3 sequence (DNA): TGTGCCAGCAGCTTATCAGGGACAGGGGATGGCTACACCTTC. It yields the protein CASSLSGTGDGYTF.

By sample share, this clonotype is medium-sized (0.01 to 0.1%). The chain recombines TRBV20-1 with TRBJ1-1; 7 positions match TRBD1. Unmatched junction bases numbered 7, after V lost 3 bases and J lost 3 bases. From germline, CDR1 is DFQATT and CDR2 SNEGSKA (reference sequence). The CDR3 is made up of 14 amino acids. The CDR3 protein is CSASPTGLYTEAFF. In nucleotides, the CDR3 is TGCAGTGCTAGTCCGACAGGGCTATACACTGAAGCTTTCTTT.

This clonotype was counted a few times. The CDR3: CASSLVRVYTEAFF. The DNA of the CDR3 is TGTGCCAGCAGCTTAGTTCGGGTTTACACTGAAGCTTTCTTT. This chain links TRBV11-2 with TRBJ1-1; D is unclear. The germline V and J ends were trimmed by 1 base and 3 bases, with 9 bases remaining between them. The germline CDR1 and CDR2 sequences are SGHAT and FQNNGV. This CDR3 has 14 residues.

In this sample, this clonotype turned up many times. The genes are TRBV11-2 and TRBJ2-7; D is undetermined. In germline, CDR1 is SGHAT, CDR2 FQNNGV. Trimming cost V 0 bases and J 0 bases, with 6 bases left between them. The CDR3 is made up of 14 amino acids. The DNA of the CDR3 is TGTGCCAGCAGCTTAGAACCGAGCTCCTACGAGCAGTACTTC. Residues: CASSLEPSSYEQYF.

The sample holds a few counts of this clonotype. The chain joins TRBV24-1 to TRBJ2-5; no firm D call. The CDR3 extends over 11 amino acids. Trimming cost V 1 base and J 4 bases, with 0 bases left between them. Germline lookup yields CDR1 KGHDR and CDR2 SFDVKD. CDR3 sequence reads: CATSDLETQYF. The CDR3 DNA reads as TGTGCCACCAGTGATTTAGAGACCCAGTACTTC.

By its share, this clonotype is medium-sized. The chain couples TRBV7-9 to TRBJ2-1; no reliable D call. There are 11 residues in the CDR3. Germline assignment: CDR1 SEHNR and CDR2 FQNEAQ (reference sequence). V gave up 3 bases and J gave up 8 bases, with 5 bases separating them. The CDR3 bases are TGTGCCAGCAGCTTCATCGATGAGCAGTTCTTC. This sequence encodes CASSFIDEQFF.

By share, this clonotype ranks as medium-sized. The V and J genes are TRBV29-1 and TRBJ1-5; tentatively, D is TRBD1 (5 bases). The CDR3 has 13 residues. V was shortened by 7 bases and J by 3 bases, with 13 bases between the two germline ends. Germline V gives CDR1 SQVTM, CDR2 ANQGSEA. The DNA of the CDR3 is TGCAGCGCCCGAGACAGAAACAATCAGCCCCAGCATTTT. Amino acids: CSARDRNNQPQHF.

This clonotype has a count of ten or more. The chain carries TRBV5-1 and TRBJ1-6, with TRBD1 as a possible D gene (6 bases). The CDR3 runs to 13 residues. Per the germline V gene, CDR1 is SGHRS and CDR2 is YFSETQ. The V end was cut by 4 bases, the J end by 9 bases, with 11 bases between. The CDR3 DNA reads as TGCGCCAGCAGCCTTCAACAGGGTTCACCCCTCCACTTT. It is translated as CASSLQQGSPLHF.

The chain links TRBV18 to TRBJ1-1, with D possibly being TRBD1 (6 bases). V lost 4 bases, J lost 4 bases, and 7 bases lay in between. The CDR3 consists of 12 residues. The germline gives CDR1 KGHSH, CDR2 LQKENI. As DNA, the CDR3 is TGTGCCAGCTCACAAGGGGGCACTGAAGCTTTCTTT. Translating it yields CASSQGGTEAFF.

This clonotype has a count of ten or more. This rearrangement joins TRBV12-3 or TRBV12-4 to TRBJ1-1; the D is unclear. The CDR3 runs to 13 residues. Deletions cut 3 bases from V and 0 bases from J, with 5 bases between. DNA for the CDR3: TGTGCCAGCAGTTTCGGATTGAACACTGAAGCTTTCTTT. It codes for CASSFGLNTEAFF.

This clonotype ranks as medium-sized (0.01 to 0.1%). The chain joins TRBV20-1 to TRBJ1-1; TRBD1 aligns across 9 bases. With 1 base clipped from V and 3 bases from J, the junction kept 0 bases outside the gene matches. The CDR3 totals 13 residues. Germline V lookup: CDR1 DFQATT, CDR2 SNEGSKA (reference sequence). CDR3 nucleotide sequence: TGCAGTGCTAGAGGGACAGGGGACACTGAAGCTTTCTTT. Translation gives CSARGTGDTEAFF.

V is TRBV5-4 and J is TRBJ1-6; TRBD1 matches at 7 bases. CDR3 length: 12 amino acids. The V gene's germline CDR1 is SGHNT and CDR2 YYREEE (reference sequence). V shed 4 bases and J 8 bases; nucleotides not matched to a gene: 0. CDR3 in amino acids: CASSGQDSPLHF. CDR3 DNA sequence: TGTGCCAGCAGCGGACAGGATTCACCCCTCCACTTT.

The chain uses TRBV2 and TRBJ1-2; D gene unclear. The V end was cut by 3 bases, the J end by 8 bases, with 10 bases between. The CDR3 is made up of 12 amino acids. The germline V gene has CDR1 SNHLY and CDR2 FYNNEI. DNA of the CDR3: TGTGCCAGCAGTGAGGGGATGAGAGGCTACACCTTC. Translation gives CASSEGMRGYTF.

This clonotype has at least ten counts. The rearrangement joins TRBV20-1 to TRBJ1-4, with D unclear. The V gene lost 4 bases and the J gene lost 7 bases, with 10 bases spanning the gap. The germline CDR1 and CDR2 sequences are DFQATT and SNEGSKA (reference sequence). The CDR3 loop spans 12 amino acids. CDR3 nucleotide sequence: TGCAGTGCTATGGGAGAGTCTGAAAAACTGTTTTTT. Encoded protein: CSAMGESEKLFF.

This clonotype is classed as medium-sized (0.01 to 0.1%). This chain connects TRBV12-3 or TRBV12-4 to TRBJ1-3, with a weak D call TRBD1 (6 bases). V was shortened by 5 bases and J by 2 bases, with 7 bases between the two germline ends. The CDR3 runs 13 residues. The CDR3 protein is CASSRTAGNTIYF. The CDR3 DNA reads TGTGCCAGCAGTCGGACAGCTGGAAACACCATATATTTT.

The chain combines TRBV5-1 with TRBJ2-3, with 8 bases fitting TRBD2. Germline V gene lookup returns CDR1 SGHRS and CDR2 YFSETQ. After removal of 8 bases from V and 5 bases from J, the junction contained 10 bases not matched to a gene. This CDR3 has 14 amino acids. CDR3 DNA sequence: TGCGCCAGTAAACGAGCGGGGGCGGGAGATACGCAGTATTTT. Protein sequence: CASKRAGAGDTQYF.

The gene calls are TRBV27 and TRBJ2-7, with 9 bases matching TRBD1. The CDR3 consists of 14 residues. After removal of 2 bases from V and 3 bases from J, the junction contained 2 bases not matched to a gene. Germline V gene data show CDR1 as MNHEY and CDR2 as SMNVEV (reference sequence). CDR3 bases: TGTGCCAGCAGTTTAGCGACAGGGGGCTACGAGCAGTACTTC. This sequence encodes CASSLATGGYEQYF.

This chain links TRBV6-2 or TRBV6-3 with TRBJ1-1; 9 nucleotides agree with TRBD1. This CDR3 contains 16 residues. Germline V CDR1 and CDR2: MNHEY, SVGEGT. After removal of 10 bases from V and 1 base from J, the junction contained 13 bases not matched to a gene. CDR3 nucleotide sequence: TGTGCCACCCTCTTACTCCCGGGACAGGGGAACACTGAAGCTTTCTTT. It codes for CATLLLPGQGNTEAFF.

This clonotype was found many times. The chain employs TRBV19 and TRBJ2-2, with a possible D match to TRBD1 (6 bases). The CDR3 runs to 16 residues. V dropped 6 bases and J dropped 5 bases, with 19 bases sitting between them. Germline V gives CDR1 LNHDA, CDR2 SQIVND (reference sequence). This CDR3 reads CASSPYRVSDTGELFF. The CDR3 DNA sequence: TGTGCCAGTAGCCCGTACAGGGTGTCGGATACCGGGGAGCTGTTTTTT.

This clonotype appeared many times. This chain links TRBV5-6 with TRBJ1-3, with D hard to call. The V gene lost 4 bases and the J gene lost 0 bases, with 11 bases spanning the gap. The CDR3 totals 15 residues. Germline values: CDR1 SGHDT, CDR2 YYEEEE. Here the CDR3 reads CASSQQESSGNTIYF. DNA for the CDR3: TGTGCCAGCAGCCAGCAGGAGAGCTCTGGAAACACCATATATTTT.

The V call is TRBV5-6, the J call TRBJ1-1; TRBD1 matches 7 bases. CDR3 length equals 15 residues. The V gene's germline CDR1 is SGHDT and CDR2 YYEEEE. With V trimmed by 4 bases and J by 2 bases, 8 bases remained unmatched. Here the CDR3 DNA reads TGTGCCAGCAGCCGGTGGACAGGATCAAACACTGAAGCTTTCTTT. This sequence encodes CASSRWTGSNTEAFF.

The table lists this clonotype with many counts. The chain employs TRBV6-5 and TRBJ1-5, with 10 nucleotides matching TRBD1. After removal of 6 bases from V and 4 bases from J, the junction contained 3 bases not matched to a gene. The CDR3 spans 14 residues. Germline CDR1 is MNHEY and CDR2 is SVGAGI. Written as DNA, the CDR3 is TGTGCCAGCAGAAAGGGACAGGGGAATCAGCCCCAGCATTTT. It codes for CASRKGQGNQPQHF.